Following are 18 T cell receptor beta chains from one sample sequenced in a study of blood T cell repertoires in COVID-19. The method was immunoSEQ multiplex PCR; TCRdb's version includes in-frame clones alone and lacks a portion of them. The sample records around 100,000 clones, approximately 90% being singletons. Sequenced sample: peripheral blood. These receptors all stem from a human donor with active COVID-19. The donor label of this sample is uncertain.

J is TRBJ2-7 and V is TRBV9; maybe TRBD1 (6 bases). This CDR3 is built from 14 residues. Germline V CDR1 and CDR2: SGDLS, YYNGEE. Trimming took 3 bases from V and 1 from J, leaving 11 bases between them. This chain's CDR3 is CASSEGQVSYEQYF. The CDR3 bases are TGTGCCAGCAGCGAGGGACAAGTATCCTACGAGCAGTACTTC.

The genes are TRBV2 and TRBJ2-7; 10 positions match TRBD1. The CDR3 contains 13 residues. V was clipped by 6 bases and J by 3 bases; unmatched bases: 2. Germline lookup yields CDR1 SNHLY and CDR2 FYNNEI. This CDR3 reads CASRWDRGYEQYF. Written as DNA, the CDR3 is TGTGCCAGCAGATGGGACAGGGGCTACGAGCAGTACTTC.

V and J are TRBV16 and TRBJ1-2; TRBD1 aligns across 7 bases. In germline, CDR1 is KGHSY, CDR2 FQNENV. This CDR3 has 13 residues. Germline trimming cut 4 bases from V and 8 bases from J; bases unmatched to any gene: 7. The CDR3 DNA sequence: TGTGCCAGCAGCCGCCGGGACAGCGAGGGCTACACCTTC. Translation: CASSRRDSEGYTF.

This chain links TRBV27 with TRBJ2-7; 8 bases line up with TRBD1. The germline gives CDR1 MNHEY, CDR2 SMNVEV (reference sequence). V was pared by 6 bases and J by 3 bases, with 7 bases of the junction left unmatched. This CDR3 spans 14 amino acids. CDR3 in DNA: TGTGCCAGCAGGCAGGACAGGGTAAGCTACGAGCAGTACTTC. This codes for CASRQDRVSYEQYF.

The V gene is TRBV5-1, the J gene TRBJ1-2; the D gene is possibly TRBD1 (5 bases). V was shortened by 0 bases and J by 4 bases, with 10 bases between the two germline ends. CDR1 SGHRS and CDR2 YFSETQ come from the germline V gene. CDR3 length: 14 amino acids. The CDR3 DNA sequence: TGCGCCAGCAGCTTGGGCAGGGAGGGCTATGGCTACACCTTC. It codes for CASSLGREGYGYTF.

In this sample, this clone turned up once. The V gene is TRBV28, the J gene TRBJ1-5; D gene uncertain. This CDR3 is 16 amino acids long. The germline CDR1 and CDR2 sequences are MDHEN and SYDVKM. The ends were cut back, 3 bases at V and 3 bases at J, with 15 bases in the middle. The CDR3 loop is CASSLTKDFDNQPQHF. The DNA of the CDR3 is TGTGCCAGCAGTTTGACAAAGGATTTTGACAATCAGCCCCAGCATTTT.

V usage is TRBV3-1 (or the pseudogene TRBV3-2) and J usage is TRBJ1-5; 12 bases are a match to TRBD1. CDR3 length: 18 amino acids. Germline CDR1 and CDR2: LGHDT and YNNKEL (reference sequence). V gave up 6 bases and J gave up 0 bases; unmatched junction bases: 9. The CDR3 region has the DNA TGTGCCAGCAGGGATGGGACAGGGGGCCAATATAGCAATCAGCCCCAGCATTTT. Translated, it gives CASRDGTGGQYSNQPQHF.

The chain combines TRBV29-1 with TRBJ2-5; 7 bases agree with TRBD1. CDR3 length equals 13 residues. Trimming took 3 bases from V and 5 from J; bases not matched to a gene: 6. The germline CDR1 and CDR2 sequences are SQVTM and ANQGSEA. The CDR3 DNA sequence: TGCAGCGTTGATAGGGGGCAGCTGGAGACCCAGTACTTC. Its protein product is CSVDRGQLETQYF.

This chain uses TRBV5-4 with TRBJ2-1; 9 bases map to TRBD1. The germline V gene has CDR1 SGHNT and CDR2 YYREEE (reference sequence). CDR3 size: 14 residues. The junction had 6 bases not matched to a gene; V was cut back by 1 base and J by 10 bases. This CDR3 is CASSLPGQGNEQFF. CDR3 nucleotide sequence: TGTGCCAGCAGCTTGCCGGGACAGGGTAACGAGCAGTTCTTC.

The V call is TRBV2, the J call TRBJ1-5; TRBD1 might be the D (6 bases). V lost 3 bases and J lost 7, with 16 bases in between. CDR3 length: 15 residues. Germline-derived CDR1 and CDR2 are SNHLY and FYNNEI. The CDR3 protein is CASSEGQGSGQPQHF. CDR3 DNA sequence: TGTGCCAGCAGTGAGGGACAAGGCAGTGGCCAGCCCCAGCATTTT.

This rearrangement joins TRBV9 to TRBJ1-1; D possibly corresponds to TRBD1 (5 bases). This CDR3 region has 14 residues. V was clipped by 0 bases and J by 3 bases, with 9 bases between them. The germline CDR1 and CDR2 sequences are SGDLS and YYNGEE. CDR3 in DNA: TGTGCCAGCAGCGTAGGCCCGGGGGACACTGAAGCTTTCTTT. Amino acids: CASSVGPGDTEAFF.

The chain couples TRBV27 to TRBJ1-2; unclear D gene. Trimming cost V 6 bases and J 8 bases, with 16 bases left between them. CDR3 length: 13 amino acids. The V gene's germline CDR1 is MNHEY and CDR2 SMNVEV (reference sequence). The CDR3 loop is CASRPTGTLGYTF. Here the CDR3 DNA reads TGTGCCAGCAGGCCCACGGGTACCTTGGGCTACACCTTC.

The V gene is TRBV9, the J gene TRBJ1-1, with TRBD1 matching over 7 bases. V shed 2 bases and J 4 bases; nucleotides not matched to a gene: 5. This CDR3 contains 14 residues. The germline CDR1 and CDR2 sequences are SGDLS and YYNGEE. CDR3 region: CASSVSTGITEAFF. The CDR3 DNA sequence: TGTGCCAGCAGCGTCTCGACAGGGATCACTGAAGCTTTCTTT.

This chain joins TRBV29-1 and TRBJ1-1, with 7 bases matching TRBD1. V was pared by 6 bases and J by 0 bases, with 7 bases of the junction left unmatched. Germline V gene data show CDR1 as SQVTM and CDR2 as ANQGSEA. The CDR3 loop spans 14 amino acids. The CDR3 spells CSVGRGQLNTEAFF. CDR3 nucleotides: TGCAGCGTGGGTCGGGGACAGCTGAACACTGAAGCTTTCTTT. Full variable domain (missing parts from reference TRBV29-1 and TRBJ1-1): SAVISQKPSRDICQRGTSLTIQCQVDSQVTMMFWYRQQPGQSLTLIATANQGSEATYESGFVIDKFPISRPNLTFSTLTVSNMSPEDSSIYLCSVGRGQLNTEAFFGQGTRLTVV.

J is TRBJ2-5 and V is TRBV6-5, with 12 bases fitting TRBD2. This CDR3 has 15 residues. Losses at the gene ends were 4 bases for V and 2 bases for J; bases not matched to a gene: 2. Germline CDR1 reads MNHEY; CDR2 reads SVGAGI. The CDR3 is CASSWTSGEQETQYF. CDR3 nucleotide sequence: TGTGCCAGCAGTTGGACTAGCGGGGAACAAGAGACCCAGTACTTC.

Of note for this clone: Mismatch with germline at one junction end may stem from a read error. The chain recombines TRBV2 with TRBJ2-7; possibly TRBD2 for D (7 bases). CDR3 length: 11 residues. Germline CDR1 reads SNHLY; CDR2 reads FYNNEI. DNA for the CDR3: TGTGCCAGCAGTGAGTCCGGGGGGCTTCCCTTC. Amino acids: CASSESGGLPF.

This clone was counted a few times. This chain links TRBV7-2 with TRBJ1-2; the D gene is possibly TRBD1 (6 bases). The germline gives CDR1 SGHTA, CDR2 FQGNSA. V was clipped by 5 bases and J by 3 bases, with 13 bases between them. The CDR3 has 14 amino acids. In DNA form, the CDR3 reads TGTGCCAGCAGCCGCCGGGGGGGCCACTATGGCTACACCTTC. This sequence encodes CASSRRGGHYGYTF.

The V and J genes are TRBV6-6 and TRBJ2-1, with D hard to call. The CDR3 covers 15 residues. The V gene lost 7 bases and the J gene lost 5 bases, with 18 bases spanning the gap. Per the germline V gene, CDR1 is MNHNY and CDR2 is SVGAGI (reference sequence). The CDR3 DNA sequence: TGTGCCAGCACCCACCGGAGCGCTGGCAACAATGAGCAGTTCTTC. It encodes CASTHRSAGNNEQFF.